This T cell receptor (beta chain) was found in a study of blood T cell repertoires in COVID-19. From germline, CDR1 is SGDLS and CDR2 YYNGEE. The trim removed 1 base at V and 6 bases at J, leaving 3 bases unmatched. CDR3 size: 15 residues. Source study methods: Amplified reference gene primers provided the basis for estimating nucleated cell counts. The method was immunoSEQ multiplex PCR; TCRdb's version includes in-frame clones alone and lacks a portion of them. V and J calls and clone size follow that table, whereas D and trimming were derived from the DNA. The sample lists roughly 230,000 clones, roughly 84% occurring once.

The chain couples TRBV9 to TRBJ2-2; 10 nucleotides line up with TRBD2. The sample comprised peripheral blood. The source is a man in his fifties or sixties with active or convalescent COVID-19. CDR3 bases: TGTGCCAGCAGCGTAAGCGGGGGGGCGCCCGGGGAGCTGTTTTTT. Residues: CASSVSGGAPGELFF.